This TCR beta chain was sequenced in a study of PD-L1 blockade in urothelial cancer. Study context: Blood was tested 3 weeks (second dose) and 6 weeks into treatment.

Method: immunoSEQ multiplex PCR; TCRdb's copy keeps in-frame clones and lacks some. The sample consists of 35,000 to 40,000 clones, around 90% of them appearing once. V was shortened by 1 base and J by 2 bases, with 12 bases between the two germline ends. Germline CDR1 and CDR2: SGDLS and YYNGEE. This CDR3 has 16 amino acids. V usage is TRBV9 and J usage is TRBJ1-4, with a weak D call TRBD1 (6 bases). The sequence was collected from a man in his sixties or seventies with urothelial cancer. The source was PBMCs, collected around atezolizumab (anti-PD-L1) treatment. CDR3 nucleotide sequence: TGTGCCAGCAGCGTAAGTGCAGGGGCCACTAATGAAAAACTGTTTTTT. This sequence encodes CASSVSAGATNEKLFF.